This T cell receptor beta chain was captured in a study of OX40 agonist ivuxolimab in advanced cancers. Background on the whole study: Ivuxolimab was a fully human IgG2 agonistic monoclonal antibody targeting the costimulatory receptor OX40 (CD134). Intravenous ivuxolimab was administered to patients every 2 weeks at six dose levels: 0.01, 0.1, 0.3, 1.5, 3 and 10 mg/kg. Among the 52 dose-escalation patients, about 20 had hepatocellular carcinoma, around 15 melanoma, 9 renal cell carcinoma and 9 head and neck cancer. A male proportion of 75% to 85% and a mean age of about 60 years, ranging from 23 to 79, were recorded for the dose-escalation cohort. Prior anti-PD-1, anti-PD-L1 or anti-CTLA-4 therapy was permitted, and 30% to 50% of dose-escalation patients had received checkpoint inhibitors. Partial responses were achieved by three dose-escalation patients, of whom one had hepatocellular carcinoma and two had cutaneous melanoma. The point of sequencing TCRbeta in the periphery was to test whether ivuxolimab changed TCR sequence diversity and drove clonal T-cell expansion. The paper reports the monotherapy dose-escalation portion (N of about 54 patients) of the phase I ivuxolimab trial.

To sequence the TCRbeta CDR3 region, genomic DNA was isolated from the sorted cells. TCRbeta CDR3 regions were sequenced using the immunoSEQ Assay. This immuneACCESS table, as held by TCRdb, lists in-frame sequences with V and J called but not all clones. Of the missing ones, under half trace to an unresolved V gene in checked studies; the others have no known cause. The sample table contains over 45,000 clones; only one count was recorded for 60% to 80% of them. The ten largest clones take up roughly 4% of the sample. CDR1 and CDR2, per the germline V gene, are LGHNA and YSLEER. The cysteine opens and the phenylalanine closes a CDR3 of 19 amino acids. The DNA shown is the 57-base CDR3, in frame from base 1. After removal of 1 base from V and 2 bases from J, the junction retains 15 bases not matched to a gene. Patients with a history of autoimmune disease or receiving systemic immunosuppression were excluded from the trial. In every dose cohort, peripheral blood was drawn for TCR sequencing at baseline, cycle 4 day 1, and cycle 7 day 1. The samples were drawn from a first-in-human, open-label, multicenter phase I dose-escalation trial of ivuxolimab. The trial enrolled adults with locally advanced or metastatic head and neck squamous cell, hepatocellular, melanoma or renal cell carcinoma. Before TCR sequencing, CD4+ T cells and CD8+ T cells from peripheral blood were sorted into separate populations.

Of note for this clone: Its antigen target is currently unknown. There are no base qualities to consult, and no much larger clone falls within one base.

The investigation overall reported the following: Low levels of normalized T-cell clonal expansion were also seen in some patients who did not respond. The antigen specificity of the peripheral T cells that underwent clonal expansion was not determined. At doses of 0.1 to 3.0 mg/kg, clonal expansion of both CD4+ and CD8+ blood T cells was observed from baseline to week 6. In the 0.1-3.0 mg/kg groups, partial responders had among the lowest normalized peripheral clonal expansion, particularly in CD8+ T cells. After ivuxolimab, more expanded clones were found on average in CD8+ T cells than in CD4+ T cells.

This TCR derives from an adult with an advanced solid tumor such as melanoma, head and neck, liver or kidney cancer. The V and J segments used are TRBV4-3 and TRBJ2-5; 8 central nucleotides agree with TRBD2. The sequencing used CD4+ or CD8+ T cells sorted from blood, collected in a trial of the OX40 agonist ivuxolimab. The CDR3 region reads CASSQGSGGGRNQQETQYF. DNA sequence: TGCGCCAGCAGCCAAGGCTCGGGCGGGGGGCGTAACCAACAAGAGACCCAGTACTTC.